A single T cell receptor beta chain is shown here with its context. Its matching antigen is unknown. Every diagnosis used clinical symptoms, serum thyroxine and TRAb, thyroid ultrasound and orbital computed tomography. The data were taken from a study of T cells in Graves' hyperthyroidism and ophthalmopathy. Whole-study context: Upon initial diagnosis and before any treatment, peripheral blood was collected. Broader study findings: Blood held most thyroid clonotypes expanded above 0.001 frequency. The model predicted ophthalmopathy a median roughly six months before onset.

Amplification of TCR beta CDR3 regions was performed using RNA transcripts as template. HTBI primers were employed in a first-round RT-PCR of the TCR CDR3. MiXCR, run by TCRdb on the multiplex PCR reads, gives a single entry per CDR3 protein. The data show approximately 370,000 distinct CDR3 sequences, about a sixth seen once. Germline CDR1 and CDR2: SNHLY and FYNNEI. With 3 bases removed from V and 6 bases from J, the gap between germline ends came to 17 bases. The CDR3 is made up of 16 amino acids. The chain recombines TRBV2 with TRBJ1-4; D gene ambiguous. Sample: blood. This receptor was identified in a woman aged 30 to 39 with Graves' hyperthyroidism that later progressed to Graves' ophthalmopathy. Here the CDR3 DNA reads TGTGCCAGCAGTGATGGCCCTGGGGAGGAAGATGAAAAACTGTTTTTT. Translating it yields CASSDGPGEEDEKLFF.